This TCR beta chain was found in a study of T cell clonotyping in hematopoietic cell transplantation. This clone was found once. Its antigen remains unknown. Trimming removed 4 bases from V and 6 bases from J, with 15 bases in between. In germline, CDR1 is MDHEN, CDR2 SYDVKM. The CDR3 spans 14 residues. The study, taken as a whole, reports: After transplant, recipient diversity fell while pathologically expanded clonotypes grew through day 180.

The time point denotes: recipient sample about 28 days before transplant, after cytoreduction. The assay was immunoSEQ multiplex PCR, and TCRdb's table has in-frame clones only and misses some. This table holds about 76,000 clones, about 96% found once. The source material was peripheral blood mononuclear cells, sampled before stem cell transplant. This clonotype was sampled from a woman in her forties or fifties with acute myeloid leukemia. Some clones in this sample may be carry-over from other donors' samples. The genes are TRBV28 and TRBJ1-1; D gene uncertain. CDR3 nucleotide sequence: TGTGCCAGCAGTTGGGTGGGCACCTCGGCTGAAGCTTTCTTT. It yields the protein CASSWVGTSAEAFF.